This paragraph covers one TCR beta chain sequence. What it recognizes is unknown. The germline V gene encodes CDR1 DFQATT and CDR2 SNEGSKA (reference sequence). The CDR3 covers 15 residues. Trimming at V came to 0 bases and at J to 5 bases, leaving 4 bases not matched to a gene. The data were obtained in a study of CD8 T cells in ankylosing spondylitis. Study outcomes and limitations: Before this, some motif variants had been reported in reactive arthritis synovial fluid and blood. Clones linked to disease, bearing a CD8+ phenotype, were relatively rare in peripheral blood.

TCRdb re-called the 5' RACE reads with MiXCR, one entry per CDR3 protein. Of roughly 230,000 distinct CDR3 sequences detected, over 15% appear once; the ten largest clones hold about a third. The receptor comes from a male donor with ankylosing spondylitis or in good health (not recorded which). This chain connects TRBV20-1 to TRBJ2-1; 10 nucleotides agree with TRBD2. The sequencing input was blood, either unsorted or a sorted T cell fraction (not recorded which). In DNA, the CDR3 is TGCAGTGCTAGAGATCCGCTAGCGGGGGACAATGAGCAGTTCTTC. This sequence encodes CSARDPLAGDNEQFF.